Shown below are 17 T cell receptor beta chains from a single sample sequenced in a study of preoperative IRX-2 immunotherapy in early breast cancer (dated by TCRdb to the late 2010s). This specimen's treatment or condition label, interpreted: preoperative locoregional IRX-2 cytokine immunotherapy. The library relied on the immunoSEQ multiplex PCR assay. The table comes from immuneACCESS by way of TCRdb, which keeps in-frame sequences with V and J called. Part of the clones is missing from these tables; in studies checked, under half for an unresolved V gene and the rest for unknown reasons. This sample has 35,000 to 40,000 clones in its table, and about four fifths of those were observed once. The ten biggest clones cover about 1.5% of the sample. This sample comprised lymph node tissue, obtained after IRX-2 immunotherapy. These receptor sequences come from a human donor with breast cancer.

V is TRBV15 and J is TRBJ2-3; 10 nucleotides agree with TRBD1. Germline CDR1 LNHNV, CDR2 YYDKDF (reference sequence). This CDR3 is built from 16 residues. V gave up 0 bases and J gave up 5 bases; unmatched junction bases: 5. The CDR3 DNA is TGTGCCACCAGCAGAGAGAGGGACAGGGGAATAGATACGCAGTATTTT. It encodes CATSRERDRGIDTQYF.

This clone came up once. A junction boundary mismatches the germline segment, possibly from a read error. This chain links TRBV2 with TRBJ1-5; no clear D. Germline V gene data show CDR1 as SNHLY and CDR2 as FYNNEI. This CDR3 is 12 amino acids long. CDR3 region: CASSAGNQPQHF. CDR3 coding DNA: TGTGCCAGCAGTGCTGGTAATCAACCCCAGCATTTT.

The chain links TRBV11-3 to TRBJ2-2; 7 bases are a match to TRBD2. Germline V gives CDR1 SGHNT, CDR2 YENEEA. The CDR3 is 15 residues long. J gave up 0 bases and V 5 bases, and 3 bases lay outside the gene matches. The DNA for the CDR3 is TGTGCCAGCAGCCCCAGCGGGGCGAACACCGGGGAGCTGTTTTTT. Translating it yields CASSPSGANTGELFF.

This chain connects TRBV14 to TRBJ1-1; D is unclear. The CDR3 length is 14 residues. V was shortened by 0 bases and J by 4 bases, with 9 bases between the two germline ends. Germline loops: CDR1 SGHDN, CDR2 FVKESK. The CDR3 reads CASSQDLRGTEAFF. The CDR3 coding sequence is TGTGCCAGCAGCCAAGATCTACGGGGCACTGAAGCTTTCTTT.

V and J are TRBV6-7 and TRBJ2-3; D is perhaps TRBD2 (7 bases). TRBV6-7 is assigned to the ORF class and has an uncertain function. Deletions cut 11 bases from V and 2 bases from J, with 20 bases between. The CDR3 loop spans 15 amino acids. CDR3 DNA: TGTGCCTTTGCACCGATGGGGGGGCACACAGATACGCAGTATTTT. This gives the protein CAFAPMGGHTDTQYF.

The chain employs TRBV6-8 and TRBJ1-2, with 7 bases identical to TRBD1. Germline V gene lookup returns CDR1 MNHGY and CDR2 SAAAGT. V shed 4 bases and J 2 bases; nucleotides not matched to a gene: 1. The CDR3 contains 13 residues. CDR3 nucleotide sequence: TGTGCCAGCAGTTCGGACAGGAACTATGGCTACACCTTC. Its protein is CASSSDRNYGYTF.

The V call is TRBV28, the J call TRBJ1-2; D gene ambiguous. Germline V CDR1 and CDR2: MDHEN, SYDVKM. V shed 10 bases and J shed 8 bases, with 20 bases lying between them. This CDR3 is built from 13 residues. The CDR3 is CATSTGYKGGYTF. The CDR3 nucleotides are TGTGCCACATCGACGGGTTACAAGGGAGGCTACACCTTC.

The chain uses TRBV23-1 and TRBJ1-6; D is ambiguous. TRBV23-1 carries the ORF label, with uncertain function. V was shortened by 6 bases and J by 12 bases, with 18 bases between the two germline ends. The length of the CDR3 is 14 residues. The CDR3 spells CASSQDGSLQPLHF. For the CDR3, the DNA is TGCGCCAGCAGCCAAGACGGAAGTCTTCAACCCCTCCACTTT.

The chain recombines TRBV6-8 with TRBJ2-7; unclear D gene. Germline loops: CDR1 MNHGY, CDR2 SAAAGT. This CDR3 region has 14 residues. Trimming pared 2 bases from V and 1 base from J, leaving 9 bases between. CDR3 protein: CASSYSLNSYEQYF. The CDR3 DNA is TGTGCCAGCAGTTACAGCCTTAATTCCTACGAGCAGTACTTC.

The rearrangement joins TRBV11-3 to TRBJ2-2; the D gene is possibly TRBD2 (6 bases). Germline CDR1 is SGHNT and CDR2 is YENEEA. The CDR3 extends over 15 amino acids. V was pared by 2 bases and J by 1 base, with 8 bases between. The chain's CDR3 is CASSLWTKNTGELFF. The DNA for the CDR3 is TGTGCCAGCAGCTTATGGACTAAGAACACCGGGGAGCTGTTTTTT.

The J gene is TRBJ1-5, the V gene TRBV18; maybe TRBD1 (5 bases). Trimming stripped 1 base from V and 7 bases from J, with 11 bases between. The CDR3 totals 14 residues. In germline, CDR1 is KGHSH, CDR2 LQKENI. The DNA for the CDR3 is TGTGCCAGCTCACCACTTCGCAGGGAACAGCCCCAGCATTTT. As protein: CASSPLRREQPQHF.

A few counts support this clone. The rearrangement uses TRBV11-3 and TRBJ2-3; 8 bases are shared with TRBD2. J gave up 0 bases and V 5 bases, and 4 bases lay outside the gene matches. Per the germline V gene, CDR1 is SGHNT and CDR2 is YENEEA. The CDR3 spans 15 residues. CDR3 sequence reads: CASSPRGGSTDTQYF. The CDR3 region has the DNA TGTGCCAGCAGCCCTCGGGGGGGAAGCACAGATACGCAGTATTTT.

V is TRBV6-8 and J is TRBJ1-6; 7 bases fit TRBD1. This CDR3 spans 15 amino acids. The germline CDR1 and CDR2 sequences are MNHGY and SAAAGT. V lost 6 bases and J lost 7; bases outside the gene matches: 9. The CDR3 sequence is CASRVDRAHNSPLHF. CDR3 DNA sequence: TGTGCCAGCAGAGTTGACAGGGCCCACAATTCACCCCTCCACTTT.

The DNA of the CDR3 is TGTGCCAGCAGTCTCTCGGGGCTTAGGCAGCCCCAGCATTTT. Protein product: CASSLSGLRQPQHF. The chain is built from TRBV14 and TRBJ1-5, with D possibly being TRBD1 (5 bases). CDR1 is SGHDN and CDR2 is FVKESK in the germline V gene. Trimming pared 6 bases from V and 7 bases from J, leaving 16 bases between. The CDR3 loop spans 14 amino acids.

The J gene is TRBJ2-2, the V gene TRBV11-3; weak D call: TRBD1 (6 bases). From germline, CDR1 is SGHNT and CDR2 YENEEA. There are 15 residues in the CDR3. The ends were cut back, 8 bases at V and 7 bases at J, with 20 bases in the middle. The CDR3 bases are TGTGCCAGCGGCTACGACAGGTCGGCTGGCGGGGAGCTGTTTTTT. It translates to CASGYDRSAGGELFF.

The chain is built from TRBV18 and TRBJ1-6, with 8 bases fitting TRBD1. This CDR3 contains 15 residues. The trim removed 1 base at V and 9 bases at J, leaving 5 bases unmatched. Germline V gene sequence: CDR1 KGHSH, CDR2 LQKENI. CDR3 sequence reads: CASSPLQGAASPLHF. CDR3 coding DNA: TGTGCCAGCTCACCACTCCAGGGGGCTGCTTCACCCCTCCACTTT.

This chain connects TRBV18 to TRBJ1-1; possible D gene TRBD1, 6 bases. Germline CDR1 KGHSH, CDR2 LQKENI. V was trimmed by 6 bases and J by 4 bases, leaving 12 bases between them. CDR3 size: 13 residues. The CDR3 spells CASSLRQATEAFF. The CDR3 DNA is TGTGCCAGCTCTCTCAGACAGGCCACTGAAGCTTTCTTT.